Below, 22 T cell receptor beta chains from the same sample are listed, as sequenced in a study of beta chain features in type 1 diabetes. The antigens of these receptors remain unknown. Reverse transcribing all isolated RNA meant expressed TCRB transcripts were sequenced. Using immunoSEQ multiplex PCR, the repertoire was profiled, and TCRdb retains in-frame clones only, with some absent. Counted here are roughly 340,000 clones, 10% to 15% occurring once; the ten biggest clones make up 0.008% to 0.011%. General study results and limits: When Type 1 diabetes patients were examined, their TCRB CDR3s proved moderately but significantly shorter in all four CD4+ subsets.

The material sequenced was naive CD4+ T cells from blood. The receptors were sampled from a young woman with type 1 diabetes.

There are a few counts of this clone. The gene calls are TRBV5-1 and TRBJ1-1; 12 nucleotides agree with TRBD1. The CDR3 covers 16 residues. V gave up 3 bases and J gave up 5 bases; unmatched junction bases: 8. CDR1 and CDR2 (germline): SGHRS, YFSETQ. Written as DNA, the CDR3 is TGCGCCAGCAGCTCCGGGACAGGGGGCCTATGGACTGAAGCTTTCTTT. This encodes CASSSGTGGLWTEAFF.

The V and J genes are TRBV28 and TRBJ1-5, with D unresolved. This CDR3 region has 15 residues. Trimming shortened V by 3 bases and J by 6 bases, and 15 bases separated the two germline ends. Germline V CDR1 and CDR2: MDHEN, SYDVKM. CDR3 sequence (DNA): TGTGCCAGCAGTTTTGGAGGGTCCCTTGGTCAGCCCCAGCATTTT. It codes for CASSFGGSLGQPQHF.

This CDR3 is CASTKSSGGYQETQYF. DNA of the CDR3: TGCGCCAGCACCAAGAGCAGCGGGGGGTACCAAGAGACCCAGTACTTC. The gene calls are TRBV4-1 and TRBJ2-5, with 9 nucleotides matching TRBD2. Germline trimming cut 7 bases from V and 0 bases from J; bases unmatched to any gene: 9. The CDR3 loop spans 16 amino acids. Per germline, CDR1 MGHRA and CDR2 YSYEKL.

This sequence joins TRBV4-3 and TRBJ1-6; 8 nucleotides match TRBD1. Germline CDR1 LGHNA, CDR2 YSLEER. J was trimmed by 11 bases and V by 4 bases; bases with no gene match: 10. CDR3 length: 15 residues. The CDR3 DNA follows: TGCGCCAGCAGCCCAGAGACAGGGGTTTTGACACCCCTCCACTTT. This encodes CASSPETGVLTPLHF.

The CDR3 protein is CSVGGRVGTGNTGELFF. The CDR3 DNA reads as TGCAGCGTCGGGGGTCGTGTGGGGACAGGGAACACCGGGGAGCTGTTTTTT. The genes are TRBV29-1 and TRBJ2-2, with 8 bases that match TRBD1. CDR1 SQVTM and CDR2 ANQGSEA come from the germline V gene. The CDR3 runs 17 residues. With 6 bases clipped from V and 1 base from J, the junction kept 13 bases outside the gene matches.

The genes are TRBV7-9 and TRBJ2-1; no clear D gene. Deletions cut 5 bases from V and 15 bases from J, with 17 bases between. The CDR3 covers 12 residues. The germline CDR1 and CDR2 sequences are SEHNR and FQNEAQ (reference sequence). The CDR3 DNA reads TGTGCCAGCAGCCCCCAACCGGGTGGAATGTTCTTC. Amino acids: CASSPQPGGMFF.

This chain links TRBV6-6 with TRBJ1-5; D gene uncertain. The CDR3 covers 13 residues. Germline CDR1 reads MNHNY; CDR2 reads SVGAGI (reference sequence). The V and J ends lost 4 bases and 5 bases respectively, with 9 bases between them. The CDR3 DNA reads TGTGCCAGCAGTTCGTCAGGTTATCAGCCCCAGCATTTT. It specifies CASSSSGYQPQHF.

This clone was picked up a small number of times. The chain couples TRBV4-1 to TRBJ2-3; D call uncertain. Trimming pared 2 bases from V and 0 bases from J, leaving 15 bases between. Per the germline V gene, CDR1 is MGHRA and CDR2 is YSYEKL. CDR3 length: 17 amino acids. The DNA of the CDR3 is TGCGCCAGCAGCCAATCCGCCGTAGTCACTAGCACAGATACGCAGTATTTT. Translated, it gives CASSQSAVVTSTDTQYF.

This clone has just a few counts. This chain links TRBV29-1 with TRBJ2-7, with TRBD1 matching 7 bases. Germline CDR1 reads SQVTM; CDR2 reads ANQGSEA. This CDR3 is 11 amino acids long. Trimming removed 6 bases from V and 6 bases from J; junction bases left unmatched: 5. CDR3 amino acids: CSVGRQGEQYF. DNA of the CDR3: TGCAGCGTGGGGAGACAGGGCGAGCAGTACTTC.

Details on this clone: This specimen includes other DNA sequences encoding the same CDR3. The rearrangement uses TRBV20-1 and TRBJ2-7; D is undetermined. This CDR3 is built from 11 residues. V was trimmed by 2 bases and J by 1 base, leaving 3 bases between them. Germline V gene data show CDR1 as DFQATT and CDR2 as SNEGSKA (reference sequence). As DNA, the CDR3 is TGCAGTGCTAGACGGTCCTACGAGCAGTACTTC. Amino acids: CSARRSYEQYF.

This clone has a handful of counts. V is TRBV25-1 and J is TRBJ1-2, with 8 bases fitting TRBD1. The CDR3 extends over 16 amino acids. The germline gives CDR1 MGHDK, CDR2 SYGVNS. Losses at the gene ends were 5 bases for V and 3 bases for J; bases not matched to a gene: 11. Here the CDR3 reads CASSPLPGQADYGYTF. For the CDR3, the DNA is TGTGCCAGCAGTCCCCTCCCGGGACAGGCTGACTATGGCTACACCTTC.

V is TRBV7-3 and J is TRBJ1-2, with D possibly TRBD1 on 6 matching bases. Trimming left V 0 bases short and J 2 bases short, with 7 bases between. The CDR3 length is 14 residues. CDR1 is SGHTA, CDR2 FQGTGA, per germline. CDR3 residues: CASSLTGGNYGYTF. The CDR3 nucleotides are TGTGCCAGCAGCTTAACAGGGGGAAACTATGGCTACACCTTC. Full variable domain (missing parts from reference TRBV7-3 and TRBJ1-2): GAGVSQTPSNKVTEKGKYVELRCDPISGHTALYWYRQSLGQGPEFLIYFQGTGAADDSGLPNDRFFAVRPEGSVSTLKIQRTERGDSAVYLCASSLTGGNYGYTFGSGTRLTVV.

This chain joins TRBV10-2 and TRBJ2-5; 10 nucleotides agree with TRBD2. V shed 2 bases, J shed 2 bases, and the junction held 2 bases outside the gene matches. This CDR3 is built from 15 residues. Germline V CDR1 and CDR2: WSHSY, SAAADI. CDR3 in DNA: TGCGCCAGCAGTGAGGTAGCGGGGGGTCAAGAGACCCAGTACTTC. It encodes CASSEVAGGQETQYF.

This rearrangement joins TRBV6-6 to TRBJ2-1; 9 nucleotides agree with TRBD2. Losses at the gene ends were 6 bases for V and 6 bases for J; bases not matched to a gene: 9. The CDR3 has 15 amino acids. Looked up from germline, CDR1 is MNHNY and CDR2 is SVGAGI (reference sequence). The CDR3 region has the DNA TGTGCCAGCAGCTACCCTAGCGGGGTGTCCAATGAGCAGTTCTTC. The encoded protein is CASSYPSGVSNEQFF.

CDR3 sequence reads: CASSTGQGRQPQHF. The CDR3 coding sequence is TGTGCCAGCAGTACTGGACAGGGGCGTCAGCCCCAGCATTTT. The genes are TRBV6-5 and TRBJ1-5; 9 bases are a match to TRBD1. There are 14 residues in the CDR3. The V and J ends lost 5 bases and 6 bases, in that order; junction bases with no gene match: 5. The germline V gene has CDR1 MNHEY and CDR2 SVGAGI.

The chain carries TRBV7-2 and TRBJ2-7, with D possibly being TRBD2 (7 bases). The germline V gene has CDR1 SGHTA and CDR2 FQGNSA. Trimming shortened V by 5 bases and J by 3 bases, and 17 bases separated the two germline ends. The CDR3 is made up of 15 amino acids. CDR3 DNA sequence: TGTGCCAGCAGCCCAGGGCGGGGGCTGGACTACGAGCAGTACTTC. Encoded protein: CASSPGRGLDYEQYF.

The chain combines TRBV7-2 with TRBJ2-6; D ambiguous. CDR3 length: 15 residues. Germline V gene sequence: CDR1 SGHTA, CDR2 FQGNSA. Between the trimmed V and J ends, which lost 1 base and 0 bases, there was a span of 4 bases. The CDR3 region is CASSLDISGANVLTF. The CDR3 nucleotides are TGTGCCAGCAGCTTAGATATCTCTGGGGCCAACGTCCTGACTTTC.

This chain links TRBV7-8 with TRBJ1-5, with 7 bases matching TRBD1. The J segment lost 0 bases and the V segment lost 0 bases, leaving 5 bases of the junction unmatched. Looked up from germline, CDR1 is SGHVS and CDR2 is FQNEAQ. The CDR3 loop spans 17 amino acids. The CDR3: CASSLATGAYSNQPQHF. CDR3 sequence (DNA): TGTGCCAGCAGCTTAGCAACAGGGGCCTATAGCAATCAGCCCCAGCATTTT.

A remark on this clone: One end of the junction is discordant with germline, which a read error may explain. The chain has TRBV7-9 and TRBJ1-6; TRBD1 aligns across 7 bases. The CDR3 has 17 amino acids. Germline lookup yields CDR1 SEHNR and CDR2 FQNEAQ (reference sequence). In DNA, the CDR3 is TGTGCCAGCAGCTTATTAGGGGGCGCGTCCTATGATTCACCCCTCCACTTT. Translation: CASSLLGGASYDSPLHF.

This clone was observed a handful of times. CDR3 sequence reads: CASSRGQAKNIQYF. The CDR3 bases are TGTGCCAGCAGCCGGGGACAAGCCAAAAACATTCAGTACTTC. The chain combines TRBV7-9 with TRBJ2-4; tentative D call: TRBD1 (6 bases). This CDR3 is 14 amino acids long. V dropped 5 bases and J dropped 0 bases, with 8 bases sitting between them. Germline CDR1 reads SEHNR; CDR2 reads FQNEAQ (reference sequence).

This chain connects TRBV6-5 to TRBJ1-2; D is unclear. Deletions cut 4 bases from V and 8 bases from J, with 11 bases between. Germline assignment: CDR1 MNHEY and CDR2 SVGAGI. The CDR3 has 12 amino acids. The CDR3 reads CASSSFPVGYTF. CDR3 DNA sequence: TGTGCCAGCAGTTCCTTCCCGGTGGGCTACACCTTC.

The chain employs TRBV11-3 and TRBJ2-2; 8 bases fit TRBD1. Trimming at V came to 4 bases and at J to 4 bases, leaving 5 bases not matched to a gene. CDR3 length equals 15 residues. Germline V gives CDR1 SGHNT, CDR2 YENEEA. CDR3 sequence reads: CASSSQGAVTGELFF. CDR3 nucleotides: TGTGCCAGCAGCTCGCAGGGGGCGGTCACCGGGGAGCTGTTTTTT. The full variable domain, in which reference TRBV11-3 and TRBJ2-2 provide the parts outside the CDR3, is EAGVVQSPRYKIIEKKQPVAFWCNPISGHNTLYWYLQNLGQGPELLIRYENEEAVDDSQLPKDRFSAERLKGVDSTLKIQPAELGDSAVYLCASSSQGAVTGELFFGEGSRLTVL.